The present T cell receptor (beta chain) was sequenced within a study of blood T cell repertoires in COVID-19. This table comes from immunoSEQ multiplex PCR, and its TCRdb copy is limited to in-frame clones, with some not included. Of about 440,000 clones listed, about 90% are singletons. The CDR3 has 16 amino acids. Unmatched junction bases numbered 13, after V lost 6 bases and J lost 7 bases. The germline V gene has CDR1 MNHEY and CDR2 SMNVEV (reference sequence). The receptor's source is a man aged 18 to 35 who had recovered from COVID-19. The V gene is TRBV27, the J gene TRBJ1-4; 8 bases match TRBD1. The sequencing input was PBMCs or T cells enriched from blood (not recorded which). The CDR3 is CASRGLDRGFIEKLFF. CDR3 nucleotide sequence: TGTGCCAGCAGAGGACTCGACAGGGGTTTCATTGAAAAACTGTTTTTT. The entire variable domain, with the rest obtained from reference TRBV27 and TRBJ1-4, is as follows: EAQVTQNPRYLITVTGKKLTVTCSQNMNHEYMSWYRQDPGLGLRQIYYSMNVEVTDKGDVPEGYKVSRKEKRNFPLILESPSPNQTSLYFCASRGLDRGFIEKLFFGSGTQLSVL.